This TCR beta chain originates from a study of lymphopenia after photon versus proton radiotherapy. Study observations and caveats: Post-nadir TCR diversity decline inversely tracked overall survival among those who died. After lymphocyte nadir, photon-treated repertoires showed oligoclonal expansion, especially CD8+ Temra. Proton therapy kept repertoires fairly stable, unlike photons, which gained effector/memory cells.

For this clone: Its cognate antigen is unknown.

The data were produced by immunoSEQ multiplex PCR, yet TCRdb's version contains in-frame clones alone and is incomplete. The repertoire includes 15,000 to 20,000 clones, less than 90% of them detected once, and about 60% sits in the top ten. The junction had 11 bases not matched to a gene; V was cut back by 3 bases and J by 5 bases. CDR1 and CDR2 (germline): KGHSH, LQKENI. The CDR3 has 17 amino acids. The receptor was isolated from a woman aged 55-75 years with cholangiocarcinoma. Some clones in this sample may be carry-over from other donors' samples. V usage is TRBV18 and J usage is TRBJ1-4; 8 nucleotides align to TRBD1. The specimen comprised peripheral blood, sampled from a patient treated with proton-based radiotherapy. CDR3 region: CASSPRALGTGNEKLFF. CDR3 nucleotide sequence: TGTGCCAGCTCACCTCGGGCACTGGGGACAGGAAATGAAAAACTGTTTTTT.